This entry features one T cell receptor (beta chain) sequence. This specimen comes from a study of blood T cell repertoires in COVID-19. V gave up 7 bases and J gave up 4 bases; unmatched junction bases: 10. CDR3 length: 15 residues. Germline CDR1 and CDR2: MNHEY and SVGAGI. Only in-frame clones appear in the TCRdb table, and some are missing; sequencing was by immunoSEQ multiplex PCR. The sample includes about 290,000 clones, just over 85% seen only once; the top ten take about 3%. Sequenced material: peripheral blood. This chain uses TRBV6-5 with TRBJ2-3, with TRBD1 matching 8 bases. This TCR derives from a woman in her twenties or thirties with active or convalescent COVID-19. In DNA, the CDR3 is TGTGCCAGCACCCTGAGTTCAGGGGGCGCAGATACGCAGTATTTT. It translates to CASTLSSGGADTQYF.